The 22 T cell receptor beta chains below all came from one sample that was sequenced in a study of blood T cell repertoires in COVID-19. TCRdb's table, derived via immunoSEQ multiplex PCR, lists solely in-frame clones and lacks some. Of fewer than 60,000 clones in the sample, 80% to 90% are singletons; the top ten hold roughly 12%. Sequenced material: peripheral blood. The receptors were sampled from a human donor with active COVID-19. The donor label of this sample is uncertain.

The chain links TRBV4-3 to TRBJ2-4, with TRBD2 as a possible D gene (6 bases). The germline V gene has CDR1 LGHNA and CDR2 YSLEER. CDR3 size: 15 residues. The ends were cut back, 0 bases at V and 3 bases at J, with 9 bases in the middle. DNA of the CDR3: TGCGCCAGCAGCCAAGATACCGGGGGCAAAAACATTCAGTACTTC. This translates into CASSQDTGGKNIQYF.

In its sample, this clone was seen once. CDR3 in amino acids: CASSLKTGYINTEAFF. CDR3 coding DNA: TGTGCCAGCAGTTTAAAGACAGGGTATATAAACACTGAAGCTTTCTTT. The chain combines TRBV27 with TRBJ1-1; TRBD1 aligns across 7 bases. This CDR3 is 16 amino acids long. The trim removed 2 bases at V and 2 bases at J, leaving 8 bases unmatched. Germline V gene lookup returns CDR1 MNHEY and CDR2 SMNVEV (reference sequence).

This clone was recorded only once. The CDR3 DNA follows: TGCGCCAGCAGCCTTAACAGGGGGTGGAACACCGGGGAGCTGTTTTTT. Its protein product is CASSLNRGWNTGELFF. The chain joins TRBV5-1 to TRBJ2-2; 8 positions match TRBD1. The CDR3 is 16 residues long. With 4 bases clipped from V and 1 base from J, the junction kept 6 bases outside the gene matches. Germline CDR1 reads SGHRS; CDR2 reads YFSETQ.

The rearrangement links TRBV28 to TRBJ1-5; no definite D call. CDR3 length: 14 amino acids. Between the trimmed V and J ends, which lost 3 bases and 6 bases, there was a span of 12 bases. Germline V CDR1 and CDR2: MDHEN, SYDVKM. Here the CDR3 DNA reads TGTGCCAGCAGTTTGCCGCGAATGAGTCAGCCCCAGCATTTT. Translation: CASSLPRMSQPQHF.

The chain is built from TRBV3-1 (or the pseudogene TRBV3-2) and TRBJ2-7; 15 bases are a match to TRBD2. In germline, CDR1 is LGHDT, CDR2 YNNKEL (reference sequence). J gave up 5 bases and V 5 bases, and 7 bases lay outside the gene matches. The CDR3 extends over 16 amino acids. The CDR3 reads CASSLGLAGGRDEQYF. The CDR3 region has the DNA TGTGCCAGCAGCTTGGGACTAGCGGGAGGTAGGGACGAGCAGTACTTC.

The rearrangement links TRBV9 to TRBJ2-3; TRBD2 aligns across 9 bases. Germline CDR1 and CDR2: SGDLS and YYNGEE. Trimming cost V 0 bases and J 1 base; bases outside gene matches: 0. The CDR3 length is 15 residues. CDR3 sequence reads: CASSVVAGGTDTQYF. The CDR3, as DNA: TGTGCCAGCAGCGTAGTAGCGGGAGGCACAGATACGCAGTATTTT.

This clone was counted a single time. The J gene is TRBJ1-4, the V gene TRBV6-5; D may be TRBD1 (5 bases). The V and J ends lost 6 bases and 8 bases respectively, with 19 bases between them. This CDR3 is 15 amino acids long. Germline V gives CDR1 MNHEY, CDR2 SVGAGI. CDR3 loop: CASRRGGQIVEKLFF. In DNA form, the CDR3 reads TGTGCCAGCAGACGCGGGGGTCAAATTGTGGAAAAACTGTTTTTT.

The chain couples TRBV19 to TRBJ1-1; D uncertain. Germline assignment: CDR1 LNHDA and CDR2 SQIVND (reference sequence). The CDR3 spans 13 residues. Trimming stripped 4 bases from V and 2 bases from J, with 8 bases between. CDR3 sequence (DNA): TGTGCCAGTAGTAAAGCAGGAAACACTGAAGCTTTCTTT. Its translation: CASSKAGNTEAFF.

The rearrangement links TRBV27 to TRBJ2-1; 9 bases agree with TRBD2. Germline-derived CDR1 and CDR2 are MNHEY and SMNVEV (reference sequence). Trimming at V came to 3 bases and at J to 3 bases, leaving 3 bases not matched to a gene. This CDR3 comprises 15 residues. The CDR3 sequence: CASSFLAGDYNEQFF. The DNA of the CDR3 is TGTGCCAGCAGTTTCTTAGCGGGGGACTACAATGAGCAGTTCTTC.

The chain links TRBV21-1 to TRBJ2-1; the D call of TRBD2 is as the table states it, not checked on the DNA. TRBV21-1 is labeled a pseudogene. This CDR3 comprises 15 residues. CDR3 bases: TGTGCCAGCAGCAACAGATCCGGGAGGGGGAATGAGCAGTTCTTC. It is translated as CASSNRSGRGNEQFF.

The genes are TRBV5-1 and TRBJ1-1; 7 positions agree with TRBD1. V was pared by 4 bases and J by 5 bases, with 5 bases of the junction left unmatched. The V gene's germline CDR1 is SGHRS and CDR2 YFSETQ. This CDR3 contains 13 residues. CDR3 loop: CASSLPTGTEAFF. The CDR3 region has the DNA TGCGCCAGCAGCCTACCGACAGGGACTGAAGCTTTCTTT.

The genes are TRBV6-5 and TRBJ2-7; 9 positions match TRBD2. Germline V lookup: CDR1 MNHEY, CDR2 SVGAGI. The V segment lost 1 base and the J segment 5 bases; nucleotides outside the gene matches: 9. The CDR3 consists of 16 residues. The CDR3 loop reads CASSYFGLAGINEQYF. The CDR3, as DNA: TGTGCCAGCAGTTACTTTGGGCTAGCGGGGATCAACGAGCAGTACTTC.

This rearrangement joins TRBV4-3 to TRBJ2-7, with D possibly matching TRBD1 (6 bases). The CDR3 length is 13 residues. V lost 2 bases, J lost 9 bases, and 14 bases lay in between. Germline V lookup: CDR1 LGHNA, CDR2 YSLEER. The CDR3 DNA is TGCGCCAGCAGCCAACAACAGGGAATGGGGCAGTACTTC. The encoded protein is CASSQQQGMGQYF.

The chain couples TRBV5-1 to TRBJ2-3; 8 positions match TRBD2. Trimming cost V 5 bases and J 3 bases; bases outside gene matches: 8. This CDR3 comprises 15 residues. The V gene's germline CDR1 is SGHRS and CDR2 YFSETQ. CDR3 in DNA: TGCGCCAGCAGTAACGGGGGGGTTTTGACAGATACGCAGTATTTT. Protein: CASSNGGVLTDTQYF.

This clone was detected once. The chain employs TRBV5-4 and TRBJ2-1; 8 bases agree with TRBD2. This CDR3 is built from 17 residues. Germline trimming cut 0 bases from V and 7 bases from J; bases unmatched to any gene: 12. Looked up from germline, CDR1 is SGHNT and CDR2 is YYREEE (reference sequence). The CDR3 loop reads CASSLDPLASGPNEQFF. The CDR3 coding sequence is TGTGCCAGCAGCTTGGATCCGTTAGCTAGCGGGCCTAATGAGCAGTTCTTC. Variable domain in full (rest from reference TRBV5-4 and TRBJ2-1): ETGVTQSPTHLIKTRGQQVTLRCSSQSGHNTVSWYQQALGQGPQFIFQYYREEENGRGNFPPRFSGLQFPNYSSELNVNALELDDSALYLCASSLDPLASGPNEQFFGPGTRLTVL.

The rearrangement joins TRBV7-8 to TRBJ1-1, with D hard to call. This CDR3 spans 13 amino acids. The V gene's germline CDR1 is SGHVS and CDR2 FQNEAQ. The V gene lost 4 bases and the J gene lost 8 bases, with 14 bases spanning the gap. DNA of the CDR3: TGTGCCAGCAGCTCACCTGAGGGCAGCGAAGCTTTCTTT. Protein: CASSSPEGSEAFF.

The chain couples TRBV6-5 to TRBJ1-1, with unresolved D. CDR3 length: 12 amino acids. Trimming stripped 7 bases from V and 4 bases from J, with 10 bases between. From germline, CDR1 is MNHEY and CDR2 SVGAGI. The CDR3 region has the DNA TGTGCCAGCACCCCCAGGTTCACTGAAGCTTTCTTT. This gives the protein CASTPRFTEAFF.

This clone is a singleton in its sample. The chain combines TRBV28 with TRBJ1-4; 10 nucleotides line up with TRBD1. Per germline, CDR1 MDHEN and CDR2 SYDVKM. J was trimmed by 8 bases and V by 4 bases; bases with no gene match: 4. This CDR3 comprises 14 residues. The chain's CDR3 is CASSSGQGHEKLFF. The CDR3 coding sequence is TGTGCCAGCAGTTCGGGACAGGGGCACGAAAAACTGTTTTTT.

The gene calls are TRBV7-2 and TRBJ2-7; 9 bases fit TRBD1. With V trimmed by 5 bases and J by 3 bases, 11 bases remained unmatched. This CDR3 is built from 16 residues. Germline values: CDR1 SGHTA, CDR2 FQGNSA. CDR3 coding DNA: TGTGCCAGCAGCGCGGCTGGGACAGGGAACCTCTACGAGCAGTACTTC. Its translation is CASSAAGTGNLYEQYF. Full variable domain (remainder filled in from reference TRBV7-2 and TRBJ2-7): GAGVSQSPSNKVTEKGKDVELRCDPISGHTALYWYRQSLGQGLEFLIYFQGNSAPDKSGLPSDRFSAERTGGSVSTLTIQRTQQEDSAVYLCASSAAGTGNLYEQYFGPGTRLTVT.

V and J are TRBV7-2 and TRBJ2-1; 11 positions agree with TRBD2. Germline V gives CDR1 SGHTA, CDR2 FQGNSA. With 1 base clipped from V and 2 bases from J, the junction kept 1 base outside the gene matches. The CDR3 is made up of 16 amino acids. The CDR3 bases are TGTGCCAGCAGCTTAGTTAGCGGGAGGGCCTACAATGAGCAGTTCTTC. This encodes CASSLVSGRAYNEQFF.

The chain is built from TRBV19 and TRBJ2-6; 7 bases fit TRBD1. The CDR3 is 17 amino acids. Trimming cost V 6 bases and J 0 bases; bases outside gene matches: 8. Germline lookup yields CDR1 LNHDA and CDR2 SQIVND (reference sequence). CDR3 residues: CASRSITGVSGANVLTF. The CDR3 nucleotides are TGTGCCAGTAGGAGCATTACAGGGGTCTCTGGGGCCAACGTCCTGACTTTC.

The rearrangement joins TRBV6-5 to TRBJ2-7; 9 bases align to TRBD2. Looked up from germline, CDR1 is MNHEY and CDR2 is SVGAGI. The CDR3 is made up of 15 amino acids. Trimming removed 2 bases from V and 7 bases from J; junction bases left unmatched: 9. The CDR3 nucleotides read TGTGCCAGCAGTTACGAGCGGGAGGCCATCTGGGAGCAGTACTTC. Protein product: CASSYEREAIWEQYF.